Listed below are T cell receptor beta chains from one sample, sequenced in a study of beta chain features in type 1 diabetes. Profiled with immunoSEQ multiplex PCR; TCRdb holds only in-frame clones, not every one. The table has some 350,000 clones, roughly 9.8% seen once. Input material: central memory CD4+ T cells from blood. These receptors came from a man aged 25-45 years with type 1 diabetes. Each CDR3 is given with its conserved first and last residue. A D gene is named only where the DNA matches it firmly. Size is stated for part of the rows, as once, few or many counts, or as a class when the clone is expanded.

abundance	j_gene	v_gene	d_gene	CDR3aa	CDR3nt
NA	TRBJ1-4	TRBV5-1	NA	CASSWGRIPHTNEKLFF	TGCGCCAGCAGCTGGGGACGGATACCCCACACTAATGAAAAACTGTTTTTT
NA	TRBJ1-1	TRBV5-1	NA	CASSSQQGNTEAFF	TGCGCCAGCAGCTCGCAACAGGGGAACACTGAAGCTTTCTTT
few	TRBJ1-4	TRBV28	TRBD1	CASSYTGAATNEKLFF	TGTGCCAGCAGTTATACAGGGGCCGCAACTAATGAAAAACTGTTTTTT
few	TRBJ2-1	TRBV7-8	NA	CASSLGNYNEQFF	TGTGCCAGCAGCTTAGGCAACTACAATGAGCAGTTCTTC
few	TRBJ1-6	TRBV11-1	NA	CASSLTDGDSPLHF	TGTGCCAGCAGCTTGACCGACGGTGATTCACCCCTCCACTTT
NA	TRBJ2-1	TRBV11-2	NA	CASSLGQGLGNEQFF	TGTGCCAGCAGCTTGGGCCAGGGGTTGGGTAATGAGCAGTTCTTC
many	TRBJ2-4	TRBV19	TRBD1	CASLGQGGDIQYF	TGTGCCAGCCTTGGACAGGGTGGAGACATTCAGTACTTC
few	TRBJ2-1	TRBV7-6	TRBD2	CASSSASGRAGGEQFF	TGTGCCAGCAGCTCCGCTAGCGGGAGGGCCGGAGGAGAGCAGTTCTTC
NA	TRBJ2-7	TRBV18	NA	CASSQGARGQYF	TGTGCCAGCTCACAGGGAGCACGGGGGCAGTACTTC
NA	TRBJ1-1	TRBV5-1	TRBD1	CASSRTGTEAFF	TGCGCCAGCAGCCGGACAGGGACTGAAGCTTTCTTT
many	TRBJ2-1	TRBV28	NA	CASSSYPTGSSYNEQFF	TGTGCCAGCAGTTCCTACCCCACAGGGAGCTCCTACAATGAGCAGTTCTTC
few	TRBJ1-1	TRBV19	NA	CASSTARTGGTEAFF	TGTGCCAGTAGTACAGCCCGGACGGGAGGCACTGAAGCTTTCTTT
many	TRBJ2-1	TRBV19	TRBD2	CASSPRAGAHQSSYNEQFF	TGTGCCAGTTCCCCGAGGGCGGGAGCCCACCAGAGCTCCTACAATGAGCAGTTCTTC
many	TRBJ2-5	TRBV10-3	NA	CAVGLYQETQYF	TGTGCCGTCGGATTGTACCAAGAGACCCAGTACTTC